The sequence of this T cell receptor beta chain was determined in a study of cytotoxic CD8 clonotypes in ibrutinib-treated CLL. The repertoire was sequenced with immunoSEQ multiplex PCR; TCRdb's copy has only in-frame clones and lacks some. Found here are just over 200,000 clones, roughly 77% of them singletons; the top ten hold roughly 6.4%. This CDR3 is 16 amino acids long. Germline CDR1 and CDR2: MNHNY and SVGAGI (reference sequence). V shed 4 bases and J shed 1 base, with 14 bases lying between them. Here the sequenced sample was PBMCs, taken after 12 months of ibrutinib treatment. The TCR comes from a human donor with chronic lymphocytic leukemia. V gene TRBV6-6 combines with J gene TRBJ1-5, with a weak D call TRBD1 (5 bases). This CDR3 reads CASSFSRGRSNQPQHF. CDR3 nucleotides: TGTGCCAGCAGTTTTAGTCGGGGACGCAGCAATCAGCCCCAGCATTTT.